This T cell receptor (beta chain) was captured by sequencing in a study of T cells in Graves' hyperthyroidism and ophthalmopathy. Overall study: Peripheral blood was secured at the point of initial diagnosis, before any treatment.

Template material for amplifying TCR beta CDR3 regions consisted of RNA transcripts. Initially, a first-round RT-PCR of the TCR CDR3 employed the HTBI primer set. TCRdb re-derived calls from the multiplex PCR reads in MiXCR, one entry per CDR3 protein. The sample holds about 760,000 distinct CDR3 sequences, around a third seen once. This clonotype was observed a handful of times. Patients aged 18 to 65 with hyperthyroidism were newly diagnosed, with duration under 2 months. Uncontrolled infection, other autoimmune disease, pregnancy or lactation excluded patients. Between the trimmed V and J ends, which lost 3 bases and 8 bases, there was a span of 8 bases. The CDR3 has 11 residues. Germline V lookup: CDR1 LGHNA, CDR2 YNFKEQ.

The sequence derives from a middle-aged woman with Graves' hyperthyroidism. V usage is TRBV4-2 and J usage is TRBJ2-7, with D possibly TRBD1 on 6 matching bases. The sample comprised blood. Here the CDR3 DNA reads TGTGCCAGCAGCCACCAGGGGAAGCAGTACTTC. It is translated as CASSHQGKQYF.